These 31 T cell receptor beta chains were sequenced from one sample in a study of sequential checkpoint blockade in melanoma. This table comes from immunoSEQ multiplex PCR, and its TCRdb copy is limited to in-frame clones, with some not included. The table includes approximately 3,000 clones, about 59% detected once. Treatment in this sample: randomized to nivolumab then ipilimumab (arm A) or the reverse (arm B). Material: CD8+ T cells sorted from blood (inferred from file names), obtained from a patient given nivolumab and ipilimumab in sequence. Receptors were obtained from a human donor with melanoma.

The chain links TRBV4-1 to TRBJ2-7; 8 nucleotides agree with TRBD1. The CDR3 consists of 14 residues. Germline V CDR1 and CDR2: MGHRA, YSYEKL. Losses at the gene ends were 0 bases for V and 4 bases for J; bases not matched to a gene: 2. The CDR3 coding sequence is TGCGCCAGCAGCCAAGAAACAGGGGGATACGAGCAGTACTTC. Protein sequence: CASSQETGGYEQYF.

CDR3 residues: CASSQGVSGLAYEQYF. The DNA for the CDR3 is TGTGCCAGCAGCCAAGGCGTCTCTGGACTAGCTTACGAGCAGTACTTC. The chain joins TRBV4-2 to TRBJ2-7, with TRBD2 matching 8 bases. The CDR3 covers 16 residues. CDR1 is LGHNA and CDR2 is YNFKEQ in the germline V gene. V shed 1 base and J 4 bases; nucleotides not matched to a gene: 9.

CDR3 residues: CASSGAGVYNEQFF. CDR3 nucleotide sequence: TGTGCCAGCAGTGGGGCAGGGGTCTACAATGAGCAGTTCTTC. This chain uses TRBV7-9 with TRBJ2-1; tentative D call: TRBD1 (6 bases). Trimming stripped 6 bases from V and 3 bases from J, with 12 bases between. CDR1 and CDR2 (germline): SEHNR, FQNEAQ (reference sequence). The CDR3 runs to 14 residues.

The chain couples TRBV4-1 to TRBJ2-7, with 13 bases matching TRBD2. The CDR3 has 17 amino acids. V lost 1 base, J lost 2 bases, and 5 bases stayed unmatched. Per the germline V gene, CDR1 is MGHRA and CDR2 is YSYEKL. CDR3 nucleotide sequence: TGCGCCAGCAGCCAAGTGGCACTAGCGGGGGGGGCCTACGAGCAGTACTTC. It encodes CASSQVALAGGAYEQYF.

The chain combines TRBV6-6 with TRBJ2-7; D is perhaps TRBD1 (6 bases). Germline V gene data show CDR1 as MNHNY and CDR2 as SVGAGI (reference sequence). This CDR3 contains 14 residues. V was shortened by 6 bases and J by 4 bases, with 16 bases between the two germline ends. CDR3 sequence reads: CASSNGAGVYEQYF. CDR3 DNA sequence: TGTGCCAGCAGCAACGGGGCAGGGGTGTACGAGCAGTACTTC.

J is TRBJ2-3 and V is TRBV4-1; no reliable D call. V dropped 6 bases and J dropped 1 base, with 11 bases sitting between them. The CDR3 length is 14 residues. The germline V gene has CDR1 MGHRA and CDR2 YSYEKL. The CDR3 DNA is TGCGCCAGCAGTCCGATTCAGGGCACAGATACGCAGTATTTT. Translated, it gives CASSPIQGTDTQYF.

The chain employs TRBV7-9 and TRBJ2-2; tentatively, D is TRBD2 (5 bases). The length of the CDR3 is 16 residues. Germline loops: CDR1 SEHNR, CDR2 FQNEAQ (reference sequence). The V end lost 4 bases, the J end lost 9 bases, and 21 bases lay between the germline ends. CDR3 DNA: TGTGCCAGCAGCTCACCGCTTCGAGGAGGAACCCGGGAGCTGTTTTTT. Its translation is CASSSPLRGGTRELFF. The variable domain in full, completed from reference TRBV7-9 and TRBJ2-2, reads DTGVSQNPRHKITKRGQNVTFRCDPISEHNRLYWYRQTLGQGPEFLTYFQNEAQLEKSRLLSDRFSAERPKGSFSTLEIQRTEQGDSAMYLCASSSPLRGGTRELFFGEGSRLTVL.

This clone was counted only a few times. The chain uses TRBV2 and TRBJ2-3, with 7 positions matching TRBD1. The germline CDR1 and CDR2 sequences are SNHLY and FYNNEI. V lost 10 bases to trimming and J lost 1 base; unmatched junction nucleotides: 17. This CDR3 region has 17 residues. This CDR3 reads CATWIDTGALGTDTQYF. The CDR3 nucleotides are TGTGCCACCTGGATAGACACAGGGGCCCTGGGCACAGATACGCAGTATTTT.

This clone was seen only a few times. The chain uses TRBV5-6 and TRBJ2-7; 7 bases are shared with TRBD1. The CDR3 runs to 15 residues. V trimming: 4 bases; J trimming: 3 bases; junction bases outside the gene matches: 10. CDR1 SGHDT and CDR2 YYEEEE come from the germline V gene. The CDR3 is CASSGPGTEFYEQYF. In DNA form, the CDR3 reads TGTGCCAGCAGCGGACCCGGGACAGAATTCTACGAGCAGTACTTC.

This clone showed up just a few times. This chain connects TRBV13 to TRBJ1-1; TRBD1 might be the D (6 bases). This CDR3 has 15 residues. The V gene's germline CDR1 is PRHDT and CDR2 FYEKMQ (reference sequence). Trimming shortened V by 7 bases and J by 0 bases, and 15 bases separated the two germline ends. Written as DNA, the CDR3 is TGTGCCAGCACCACCGCTGGACAGTTGAACACTGAAGCTTTCTTT. It translates to CASTTAGQLNTEAFF.

This clone was seen only a few times. This chain links TRBV7-9 with TRBJ1-2; 7 nucleotides agree with TRBD1. Trimming cost V 4 bases and J 4 bases; bases outside gene matches: 3. The CDR3 runs to 13 residues. Germline V gives CDR1 SEHNR, CDR2 FQNEAQ (reference sequence). The CDR3 spells CASSSGQIYGYTF. Written as DNA, the CDR3 is TGTGCCAGCAGCTCGGGACAGATCTATGGCTACACCTTC.

The chain recombines TRBV7-9 with TRBJ2-7, with TRBD1 identical over 10 bases. Germline CDR1 reads SEHNR; CDR2 reads FQNEAQ (reference sequence). CDR3 length: 17 amino acids. V gave up 5 bases and J gave up 2 bases; unmatched junction bases: 12. The DNA for the CDR3 is TGTGCCAGCAGCCAGGCGGTGGGTGGGACAGGGGCCTACGAGCAGTACTTC. Protein product: CASSQAVGGTGAYEQYF.

The chain carries TRBV7-9 and TRBJ2-7; 7 nucleotides match TRBD2. Germline V gene sequence: CDR1 SEHNR, CDR2 FQNEAQ (reference sequence). V lost 4 bases to trimming and J lost 5 bases; unmatched junction nucleotides: 8. The CDR3 loop spans 14 amino acids. The CDR3 loop is CASSWTRRSDEQYF. In nucleotides, the CDR3 is TGTGCCAGCAGCTGGACTAGAAGGTCGGACGAGCAGTACTTC.

This chain uses TRBV18 with TRBJ2-6, with D unresolved. Germline V gene data show CDR1 as KGHSH and CDR2 as LQKENI. Trimming removed 7 bases from V and 4 bases from J, with 8 bases in between. The CDR3 is 13 residues long. CDR3 sequence: CASFDQGANVLTF. In DNA form, the CDR3 reads TGTGCCAGCTTCGATCAGGGGGCCAACGTCCTGACTTTC. The entire variable domain, with the rest obtained from reference TRBV18 and TRBJ2-6, is as follows: NAGVMQNPRHLVRRRGQEARLRCSPMKGHSHVYWYRQLPEEGLKFMVYLQKENIIDESGMPKERFSAEFPKEGPSILRIQQVVRGDSAAYFCASFDQGANVLTFGAGSRLTVL.

Here the CDR3 reads CASSLNGNPYEQYF. CDR3 nucleotides: TGTGCCAGCAGCTTGAACGGGAACCCCTACGAGCAGTACTTC. The V gene is TRBV5-4, the J gene TRBJ2-7, with TRBD2 as a possible D gene (5 bases). Germline lookup yields CDR1 SGHNT and CDR2 YYREEE (reference sequence). V lost 1 base to trimming and J lost 2 bases, with 10 bases between them. The CDR3 runs 14 residues.

This chain connects TRBV5-4 to TRBJ1-1, with 8 bases fitting TRBD1. Trimming at V came to 4 bases and at J to 4 bases, leaving 6 bases not matched to a gene. Per germline, CDR1 SGHNT and CDR2 YYREEE (reference sequence). The CDR3 covers 14 residues. CDR3 loop: CASSPYTGGTEAFF. In DNA, the CDR3 is TGTGCCAGCAGCCCATACACAGGGGGCACTGAAGCTTTCTTT.

This clone was counted once. This chain connects TRBV19 to TRBJ2-7; 7 bases are shared with TRBD2. Germline V lookup: CDR1 LNHDA, CDR2 SQIVND (reference sequence). The J segment lost 4 bases and the V segment lost 3 bases, leaving 18 bases of the junction unmatched. This CDR3 is built from 18 residues. In DNA form, the CDR3 reads TGTGCCAGTAGTATGGACCAAGAGGCTAGCGGTGTTCAGTACGAGCAGTACTTC. Its protein is CASSMDQEASGVQYEQYF.

This sequence joins TRBV7-3 and TRBJ2-7; 10 positions match TRBD1. CDR3 length equals 15 residues. CDR1 and CDR2 (germline): SGHTA, FQGTGA. V was clipped by 2 bases and J by 7 bases; unmatched bases: 8. CDR3 in amino acids: CASSLSGTGAWEQYF. The CDR3 nucleotides read TGTGCCAGCAGCTTATCCGGGACAGGGGCTTGGGAGCAGTACTTC.

In its sample, this clone ranks as medium-sized. The chain joins TRBV10-3 to TRBJ2-1; unclear D gene. Germline CDR1 reads ENHRY; CDR2 reads SYGVKD. V lost 0 bases and J lost 4, with 4 bases in between. The CDR3 runs 13 residues. Here the CDR3 reads CAISESEYNEQFF. The CDR3 DNA sequence: TGTGCCATCAGTGAGTCTGAGTACAATGAGCAGTTCTTC.

The V and J genes are TRBV4-3 and TRBJ2-6; 7 nucleotides line up with TRBD1. The CDR3 length is 21 residues. V was pared by 0 bases and J by 1 base, with 15 bases of the junction left unmatched. In germline, CDR1 is LGHNA, CDR2 YSLEER. In DNA form, the CDR3 reads TGCGCCAGCAGCCAAGAACCCCTCCCCAGCGCAGGGGGTTCTGGGGCCAACGTCCTGACTTTC. It specifies CASSQEPLPSAGGSGANVLTF.

This chain joins TRBV2 and TRBJ2-7; 7 bases match TRBD1. Germline V gene data show CDR1 as SNHLY and CDR2 as FYNNEI. V trimming: 4 bases; J trimming: 0 bases; junction bases outside the gene matches: 6. The CDR3 runs to 15 residues. CDR3 DNA: TGTGCCAGCAGTGCTGACCCAGGGGGCTCCTACGAGCAGTACTTC. This codes for CASSADPGGSYEQYF.

V and J are TRBV7-2 and TRBJ2-2; tentatively, D is TRBD2 (5 bases). V lost 4 bases, J lost 1 base, and 13 bases lay in between. Germline V gene lookup returns CDR1 SGHTA and CDR2 FQGNSA. The CDR3 totals 16 residues. CDR3: CASSSISTMNTGELFF. CDR3 sequence (DNA): TGTGCCAGCAGCTCAATATCGACTATGAACACCGGGGAGCTGTTTTTT.

V usage is TRBV7-8 and J usage is TRBJ2-7; 9 bases are a match to TRBD1. The CDR3 extends over 17 amino acids. Losses at the gene ends were 5 bases for V and 3 bases for J; bases not matched to a gene: 14. Germline-derived CDR1 and CDR2 are SGHVS and FQNEAQ. The CDR3 loop is CASSPDRGSYQDYEQYF. CDR3 nucleotides: TGTGCCAGCAGCCCGGACAGGGGCTCATATCAAGACTACGAGCAGTACTTC.

V is TRBV9 and J is TRBJ1-2, with D unclear. In germline, CDR1 is SGDLS, CDR2 YYNGEE. CDR3 length equals 12 residues. Trimming left V 3 bases short and J 4 bases short, with 7 bases between. CDR3 DNA: TGTGCCAGCAGCGGTAAAATCTATGGCTACACCTTC. This translates into CASSGKIYGYTF.

V is TRBV2 and J is TRBJ2-1, with 10 bases fitting TRBD2. V trimming: 5 bases; J trimming: 6 bases; junction bases outside the gene matches: 10. Germline-derived CDR1 and CDR2 are SNHLY and FYNNEI. The CDR3 is 16 amino acids. As DNA, the CDR3 is TGTGCCAGCAGTCCTCCGGGACTAGCGAATGTCAATGAGCAGTTCTTC. It yields the protein CASSPPGLANVNEQFF.

This clone was seen once. The chain carries TRBV5-1 and TRBJ2-5, with TRBD1 matching 7 bases. The CDR3 is made up of 14 amino acids. Trimming at V came to 2 bases and at J to 3 bases, leaving 4 bases not matched to a gene. Germline V lookup: CDR1 SGHRS, CDR2 YFSETQ. DNA for the CDR3: TGCGCCAGCAGCTTTCGGACAGGTGAAGAGACCCAGTACTTC. This encodes CASSFRTGEETQYF.

This clone was seen a handful of times. The rearrangement uses TRBV4-3 and TRBJ2-1; D gene unclear. V shed 4 bases and J shed 5 bases, with 9 bases lying between them. The CDR3 has 13 residues. The germline gives CDR1 LGHNA, CDR2 YSLEER. CDR3 coding DNA: TGCGCCAGCAGCCCAGAAGCGCACAATGAGCAGTTCTTC. It yields the protein CASSPEAHNEQFF.

This clone was seen a handful of times. The chain links TRBV7-4 to TRBJ1-2; D unresolved. The V end was cut by 6 bases, the J end by 4 bases, with 18 bases between. The CDR3 extends over 15 amino acids. The V gene's germline CDR1 is SGHVT and CDR2 SQSDAQ. This CDR3 reads CASSTTGSSPYGYTF. In DNA form, the CDR3 reads TGTGCCAGCAGTACAACGGGTTCCTCTCCCTATGGCTACACCTTC.

There are a few counts of this clone. This sequence joins TRBV6-4 and TRBJ2-3; 7 bases are a match to TRBD2. Trimming removed 3 bases from V and 4 bases from J; junction bases left unmatched: 4. There are 14 residues in the CDR3. CDR1 and CDR2 from the germline V gene are MRHNA and SNTAGT. As DNA, the CDR3 is TGTGCCAGCAGTGAACGGACTAGTTCAGATACGCAGTATTTT. Protein sequence: CASSERTSSDTQYF.

This clone was seen a few times. The chain carries TRBV27 and TRBJ1-1; 7 bases are a match to TRBD1. Germline values: CDR1 MNHEY, CDR2 SMNVEV (reference sequence). The CDR3 extends over 19 amino acids. Trimming at V came to 0 bases and at J to 0 bases, leaving 13 bases not matched to a gene. CDR3 residues: CASSLSVVGTGAMNTEAFF. CDR3 DNA sequence: TGTGCCAGCAGTTTATCAGTAGTGGGTACAGGGGCAATGAACACTGAAGCTTTCTTT.

The chain links TRBV6-1 to TRBJ2-7; 7 bases fit TRBD2. The V gene end was trimmed by 1 base and the J gene end by 4 bases; junction bases not matched to a gene: 4. This CDR3 comprises 14 residues. Per the germline V gene, CDR1 is MNHNS and CDR2 is SASEGT. The CDR3 reads CASSEVGGGYEQYF. The DNA for the CDR3 is TGTGCCAGCAGTGAAGTTGGGGGAGGGTACGAGCAGTACTTC.